The present TCR beta chain was sequenced within a study of cytomegalovirus exposure and HLA in healthy donors. The germline gives CDR1 SGHTS, CDR2 YDEGEE. The CDR3 has 16 amino acids. The V gene end was trimmed by 4 bases and the J gene end by 1 base; junction bases not matched to a gene: 3. The study ran its PCR with 60 Vbeta and 13 Jbeta primers. The table came from immunoSEQ multiplex PCR; TCRdb's copy has only in-frame clones and leaves some out. Found here are 90,000 to 140,000 clones, around 77% of them singletons; the top ten hold over 7.5%. The TCR originated in a woman aged 40-49 years in good health and CMV-seropositive. The J gene is TRBJ2-3, the V gene TRBV5-8; TRBD2 matches at 13 bases. The sequenced sample was PBMCs. CDR3 protein: CASSPGLAGGTDTQYF. The DNA for the CDR3 is TGTGCCAGCAGCCCCGGACTAGCGGGGGGCACAGATACGCAGTATTTT.